This TCR beta chain derives from a study of identical twins. The study, taken as a whole, reports: Conclusions leaned on cross-sectional statistical analysis and did not track the same donors over time. Sequences that were out-of-frame, alpha and twin-shared displayed an excess of low generation probability.

The CDR3 loop spans 15 amino acids. CDR1 SGHTA and CDR2 FQGNSA come from the germline V gene. Trimming took 5 bases from V and 3 from J, leaving 17 bases between them. TCRdb processed the 5' RACE reads anew with MiXCR; each CDR3 protein has one entry. The sample has roughly 700,000 distinct CDR3 sequences; around 8.6% are singletons. On this clonotype: Antigen: not known.

The same sample was also used in a study of yellow fever vaccine responses in identical twins.

The sequenced sample was PBMCs. The chain employs TRBV7-2 and TRBJ2-7; D is perhaps TRBD2 (6 bases). This sequence originates from a woman aged 18-35 years in good health. Here the CDR3 reads CASSPVGRGGYEQYF. CDR3 DNA sequence: TGTGCCAGCAGCCCCGTCGGGAGAGGAGGCTACGAGCAGTACTTC. Combining the CDR3 with reference TRBV7-2 and TRBJ2-7 gives the whole variable domain GAGVSQSPSNKVTEKGKDVELRCDPISGHTALYWYRQSLGQGLEFLIYFQGNSAPDKSGLPSDRFSAERTGGSVSTLTIQRTQQEDSAVYLCASSPVGRGGYEQYFGPGTRLTVT.